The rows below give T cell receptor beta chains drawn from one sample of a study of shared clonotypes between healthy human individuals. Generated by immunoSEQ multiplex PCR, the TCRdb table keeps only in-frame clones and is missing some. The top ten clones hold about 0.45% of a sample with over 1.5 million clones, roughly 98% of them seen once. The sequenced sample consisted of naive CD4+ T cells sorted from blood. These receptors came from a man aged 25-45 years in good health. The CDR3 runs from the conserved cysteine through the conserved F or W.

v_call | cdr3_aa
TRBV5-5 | CASSLFAGGTDTQYF
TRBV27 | CASSFSNQPQHF
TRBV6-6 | CASFWQGGTGELFF
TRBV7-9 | CASSPRQRRTTDTQYF
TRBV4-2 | CASSPGPLWGNGYTF
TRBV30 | CAWWGDRGALRNYGYTF
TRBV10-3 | CAISDRDNQPQHF
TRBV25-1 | CASSEESASTDTQYF
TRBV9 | CASSVRQGRSGNEQFF
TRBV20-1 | CSAREAVEQYF
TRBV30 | CAWSADRSNQPQHF
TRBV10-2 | CASSPVGLAGGLRQYF
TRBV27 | CASVGRNNEQFF
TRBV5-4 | CASSLIQREGNEQFF
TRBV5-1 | CASSYRLAGPDTQYF
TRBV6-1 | CASNFRGRLQETQYF
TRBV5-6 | CASSLTGFTDTQYF
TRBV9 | CASSVGEDRMEAFF
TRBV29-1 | CSALSGAGNQPQHF
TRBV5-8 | CASSWGRSEQYF
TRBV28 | CASRFAGQGGNTIYF
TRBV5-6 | CASSSVTVGSEKLFF
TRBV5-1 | CASSLRTQINEQFF
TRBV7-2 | CASSLIGPLAYEQYF
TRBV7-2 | CASSLTGAYEQYF
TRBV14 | CASSQDSSQGKLFF
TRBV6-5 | CASSRQISGNTIYF
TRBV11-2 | CASSLPGLATYEQYF
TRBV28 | CASSDTGHGQPQHF
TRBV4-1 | CASSQVDRDTGELFF
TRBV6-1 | CASCGNLSYIQYF
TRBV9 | CASSRMDREGPYGYTF
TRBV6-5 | CASKASGFLVTQYF
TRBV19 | CASSKDSSGNTIYF
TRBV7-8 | CASSFTATYYGYTF
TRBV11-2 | CASSTREPQERANVLTF
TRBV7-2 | CASSFVLDREKGELFF
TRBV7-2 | CASSLSPRGPYEQYF
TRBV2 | CASSELPISGKGSEQYF
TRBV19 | CASSVVAPNSNQPQHF
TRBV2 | CASSGGGVFYGYTF
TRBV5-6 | CASSLVGRAPSYEQYF
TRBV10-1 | CASSTTGDTQYF
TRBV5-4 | CASSRGTPYEQFF
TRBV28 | CASRADSYEQYF
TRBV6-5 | CAAGLGQNQETQYF
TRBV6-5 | CASSQGPGLPGAQYF
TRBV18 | CASLPSGVDNEQYF
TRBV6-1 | CASRTSGSYNEQFF
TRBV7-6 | CASSLIPLSSYNEQFF
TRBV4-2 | CASSQEPRGPAFF
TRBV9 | CASSVGPGDEQYF
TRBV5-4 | CASSSRVEGTEAFF
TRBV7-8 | CASRPKLIEPGLAGYNEQFF
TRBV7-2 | CASSPQTSYEQYF